These 7 T cell receptor beta chains were all obtained from the same sample, sequenced in a study of blood T cells in healthy people across ages. Alongside a J-beta primer mix, a sample-barcoded 5' primer served in a second PCR lasting about 7 to 12 cycles. TCRdb re-analysed the 5' RACE reads in MiXCR, keeping a single row per CDR3 protein. The sample has 1,300,000 or so distinct CDR3 sequences; approximately 59% are singletons. Input material: blood. Receptors originate from a man between 18 and 29 years old in good health.

V and J are TRBV12-3 or TRBV12-4 and TRBJ2-5; 8 bases agree with TRBD2. The CDR3 is made up of 15 amino acids. V lost 3 bases to trimming and J lost 4 bases; unmatched junction nucleotides: 7. In DNA, the CDR3 is TGTGCCAGCAGTTTCTATGGGCTAGCGGGAGAGACCCAGTACTTC. As protein: CASSFYGLAGETQYF.

This chain connects TRBV7-2 to TRBJ2-7, with D unclear. CDR1 and CDR2 from the germline V gene are SGHTA and FQGNSA. The V and J ends lost 1 base and 10 bases respectively, with 14 bases between them. The CDR3 length is 13 residues. The CDR3 loop is CASSLGGWFAQYF. The CDR3 coding sequence is TGTGCCAGCAGCTTAGGCGGTTGGTTTGCTCAGTACTTC.

This clonotype was detected a few times. The genes are TRBV20-1 and TRBJ1-2; the D gene is possibly TRBD1 (6 bases). Trimming shortened V by 0 bases and J by 1 base, and 9 bases separated the two germline ends. This CDR3 region has 14 residues. Germline CDR1 reads DFQATT; CDR2 reads SNEGSKA (reference sequence). This chain's CDR3 is CSARDRDINYGYTF. The CDR3 DNA sequence: TGCAGTGCTAGAGATCGGGACATTAACTATGGCTACACCTTC.

This clonotype came up many times. The chain carries TRBV6-6 and TRBJ2-7, with TRBD1 identical over 9 bases. The CDR3 length is 14 residues. Per germline, CDR1 MNHNY and CDR2 SVGAGI (reference sequence). V lost 2 bases, J lost 2 bases, and 1 base stayed unmatched. The CDR3 region has the DNA TGTGCCAGCAGTTACGGGACAGGGCCCTACGAGCAGTACTTC. It codes for CASSYGTGPYEQYF.

The rearrangement joins TRBV21-1 to TRBJ2-5; the table's D call, TRBD2, has no DNA check behind it. TRBV21-1 is reported as a pseudogene. The CDR3 extends over 17 amino acids. The DNA for the CDR3 is TGTGCCAGCAGCAAAGCGCTAGGACTAGCGGGAGGGACGACCCAGTACTTC. This encodes CASSKALGLAGGTTQYF.

The gene calls are TRBV7-2 and TRBJ2-7; 7 bases match TRBD1. J gave up 3 bases and V 1 base, and 9 bases lay outside the gene matches. Per germline, CDR1 SGHTA and CDR2 FQGNSA. The CDR3 is made up of 16 amino acids. CDR3 residues: CASSLGSTGYGYEQYF. The CDR3 DNA sequence: TGTGCCAGCAGCTTAGGGTCGACAGGGTACGGCTACGAGCAGTACTTC.

This clonotype was seen a few times. V and J are TRBV29-1 and TRBJ2-1; possible D gene TRBD2, 6 bases. Trimming removed 8 bases at V and 0 bases at J, with 20 bases between. CDR3 size: 16 residues. The germline gives CDR1 SQVTM, CDR2 ANQGSEA. The CDR3 sequence is CSFRRDGSGSYNEQFF. The CDR3 region has the DNA TGCAGCTTCCGTCGAGACGGGAGCGGCTCCTACAATGAGCAGTTCTTC.